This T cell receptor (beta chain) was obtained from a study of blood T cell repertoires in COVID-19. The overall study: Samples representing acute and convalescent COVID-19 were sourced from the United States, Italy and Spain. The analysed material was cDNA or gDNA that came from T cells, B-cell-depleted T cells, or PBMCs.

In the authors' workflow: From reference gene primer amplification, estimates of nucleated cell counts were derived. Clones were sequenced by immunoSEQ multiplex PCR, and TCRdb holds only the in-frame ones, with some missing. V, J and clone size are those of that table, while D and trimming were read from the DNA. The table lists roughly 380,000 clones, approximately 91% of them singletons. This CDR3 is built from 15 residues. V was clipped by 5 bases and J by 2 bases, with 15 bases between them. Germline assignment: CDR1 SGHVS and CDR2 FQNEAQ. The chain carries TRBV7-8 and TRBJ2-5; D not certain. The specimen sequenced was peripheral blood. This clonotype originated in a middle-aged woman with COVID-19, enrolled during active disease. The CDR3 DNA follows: TGTGCCAGCAGCGAAGAGAGGCACCAACAAGAGACCCAGTACTTC. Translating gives CASSEERHQQETQYF.